Presented here are 24 T cell receptor beta chains from one specimen sequenced in a study of shared clonotypes between healthy human individuals. This table comes from immunoSEQ multiplex PCR, and its TCRdb copy is limited to in-frame clones, with some not included. The repertoire holds more than 2 million clones, 90% to 95% seen once, with 0.1% to 0.15% in the top ten. Sequenced: naive CD4+ T cells sorted from blood. Subset here: CD45RA+ positively selected. These TCRs come from a man in his late teens or twenties in good health.

V and J are TRBV18 and TRBJ2-3; 9 nucleotides agree with TRBD2. The CDR3 contains 15 residues. J gave up 2 bases and V 2 bases, and 2 bases lay outside the gene matches. CDR1 and CDR2 (germline): KGHSH, LQKENI. Written as DNA, the CDR3 is TGTGCCAGCTCACCAACTAGCGGGCCCACAGATACGCAGTATTTT. It codes for CASSPTSGPTDTQYF.

The chain couples TRBV30 to TRBJ1-4; D is unresolved. Per germline, CDR1 GTSNPN and CDR2 SVGIG (reference sequence). Trimming stripped 3 bases from V and 3 bases from J, with 14 bases between. The CDR3 covers 15 residues. The CDR3 is CAWRWLGPSNEKLFF. Here the CDR3 DNA reads TGTGCCTGGAGGTGGTTAGGGCCCTCTAATGAAAAACTGTTTTTT. The full variable domain, its missing parts supplied by reference TRBV30 and TRBJ1-4, is SQTIHQWPATLVQPVGSPLSLECTVEGTSNPNLYWYRQAAGRGLQLLFYSVGIGQISSEVPQNLSASRPQDRQFILSSKKLLLSDSGFYLCAWRWLGPSNEKLFFGSGTQLSVL.

V usage is TRBV6-6 and J usage is TRBJ2-3; no clear D. The CDR3 loop spans 13 amino acids. V lost 7 bases and J lost 6, with 14 bases in between. Germline CDR1 is MNHNY and CDR2 is SVGAGI (reference sequence). CDR3 amino acids: CASIPAPVDTQYF. In DNA form, the CDR3 reads TGTGCCAGCATTCCGGCCCCTGTGGATACGCAGTATTTT.

The J gene is TRBJ1-5, the V gene TRBV2, with 9 bases matching TRBD1. CDR1 and CDR2 (germline): SNHLY, FYNNEI. The CDR3 loop spans 15 amino acids. V was clipped by 3 bases and J by 4 bases; unmatched bases: 4. The CDR3 sequence is CASSEGTGQNQPQHF. CDR3 sequence (DNA): TGTGCCAGCAGTGAGGGGACAGGGCAAAATCAGCCCCAGCATTTT.

The chain joins TRBV7-3 to TRBJ2-3; no clear D gene. The CDR3 runs 11 residues. The V gene lost 5 bases and the J gene lost 2 bases, with 2 bases spanning the gap. Germline assignment: CDR1 SGHTA and CDR2 FQGTGA. CDR3 residues: CASSLTDTQYF. Written as DNA, the CDR3 is TGTGCCAGCAGCCTCACAGATACGCAGTATTTT.

This chain links TRBV5-1 with TRBJ2-5; 7 nucleotides agree with TRBD1. Germline V gene sequence: CDR1 SGHRS, CDR2 YFSETQ. The V segment lost 4 bases and the J segment 2 bases; nucleotides outside the gene matches: 14. The CDR3 totals 17 residues. The CDR3 reads CASSDPKGTRGQETQYF. The CDR3 DNA follows: TGCGCCAGCAGCGATCCGAAAGGGACCAGGGGGCAAGAGACCCAGTACTTC.

The V gene is TRBV18, the J gene TRBJ2-7, with TRBD1 identical over 10 bases. Germline V CDR1 and CDR2: KGHSH, LQKENI. With V trimmed by 3 bases and J by 5 bases, 7 bases remained unmatched. The CDR3 covers 15 residues. For the CDR3, the DNA is TGTGCCAGCTCACCCACGACAGGGGGCTCGAACGAGCAGTACTTC. Translating it yields CASSPTTGGSNEQYF.

The chain employs TRBV30 and TRBJ2-5; D not certain. Germline loops: CDR1 GTSNPN, CDR2 SVGIG (reference sequence). The CDR3 totals 12 residues. Trimming took off 2 bases at V and 5 bases at J, with 9 bases between the two ends. In DNA form, the CDR3 reads TGTGCCTGGAGTCTTATTGGGGAGACCCAGTACTTC. Its protein product is CAWSLIGETQYF.

The V call is TRBV7-8, the J call TRBJ2-7, with TRBD1 as a possible D gene (6 bases). The CDR3 extends over 15 amino acids. Germline CDR1 and CDR2: SGHVS and FQNEAQ. The V and J ends lost 1 base and 0 bases respectively, with 10 bases between them. CDR3 residues: CASSLEGTPSYEQYF. For the CDR3, the DNA is TGTGCCAGCAGCTTAGAGGGGACACCCTCCTACGAGCAGTACTTC.

The V and J genes are TRBV7-9 and TRBJ2-3; TRBD2 matches 12 bases. CDR1 and CDR2 (germline): SEHNR, FQNEAQ (reference sequence). The CDR3 is made up of 18 amino acids. V lost 6 bases to trimming and J lost 0 bases; unmatched junction nucleotides: 10. CDR3 region: CASRATSGGRLSTDTQYF. The CDR3, as DNA: TGTGCCAGCAGAGCTACTAGCGGGGGGCGGTTGAGCACAGATACGCAGTATTTT.

The chain employs TRBV27 and TRBJ2-7; no clear D gene. Germline values: CDR1 MNHEY, CDR2 SMNVEV (reference sequence). Trimming shortened V by 8 bases and J by 7 bases, and 6 bases separated the two germline ends. CDR3 length: 9 amino acids. CDR3 sequence reads: CASPPEQYF. Here the CDR3 DNA reads TGTGCCAGCCCTCCAGAGCAGTACTTC.

V and J are TRBV7-9 and TRBJ1-1; weak D call: TRBD1 (5 bases). Germline V gives CDR1 SEHNR, CDR2 FQNEAQ (reference sequence). V was pared by 0 bases and J by 3 bases, with 8 bases between. The CDR3 totals 14 residues. Written as DNA, the CDR3 is TGTGCCAGCAGCTTAGCCACAGGTCACACTGAAGCTTTCTTT. Translating gives CASSLATGHTEAFF. The whole variable domain, filled in from reference TRBV7-9 and TRBJ1-1, reads DTGVSQNPRHKITKRGQNVTFRCDPISEHNRLYWYRQTLGQGPEFLTYFQNEAQLEKSRLLSDRFSAERPKGSFSTLEIQRTEQGDSAMYLCASSLATGHTEAFFGQGTRLTVV.

This chain uses TRBV30 with TRBJ1-1; 12 bases are shared with TRBD1. With 2 bases clipped from V and 1 base from J, the junction kept 8 bases outside the gene matches. The germline gives CDR1 GTSNPN, CDR2 SVGIG (reference sequence). This CDR3 comprises 17 residues. CDR3 sequence: CAWSRIGTGGWNTEAFF. Here the CDR3 DNA reads TGTGCCTGGAGTAGGATTGGGACAGGGGGCTGGAACACTGAAGCTTTCTTT.

The V gene is TRBV5-4, the J gene TRBJ1-2, with TRBD1 identical over 7 bases. Germline-derived CDR1 and CDR2 are SGHNT and YYREEE (reference sequence). CDR3 length: 15 residues. Trimming at V came to 0 bases and at J to 7 bases, leaving 9 bases not matched to a gene. The CDR3 sequence is CASSLEGGTSSGYTF. DNA of the CDR3: TGTGCCAGCAGCTTGGAAGGGGGCACAAGTTCTGGCTACACCTTC.

V and J are TRBV11-3 and TRBJ1-3, with TRBD1 matching 8 bases. Germline V gene lookup returns CDR1 SGHNT and CDR2 YENEEA. The V and J ends lost 5 bases and 0 bases, in that order; junction bases with no gene match: 12. The CDR3 sequence is 18 residues long. Written as DNA, the CDR3 is TGTGCCAGCAGCGAGAGGGGACAGGATCTATCCTCTGGAAACACCATATATTTT. As protein: CASSERGQDLSSGNTIYF.

The chain recombines TRBV11-3 with TRBJ1-6; 9 bases are shared with TRBD1. The germline CDR1 and CDR2 sequences are SGHNT and YENEEA. J lost 9 bases, V lost 3 bases, and 15 bases had no gene match. This CDR3 contains 18 residues. CDR3: CASSFRDRVQAQVSPLHF. DNA for the CDR3: TGTGCCAGCAGCTTCCGGGACAGGGTCCAGGCCCAGGTTTCACCCCTCCACTTT.

J is TRBJ2-2 and V is TRBV2; D possibly corresponds to TRBD1 (6 bases). The CDR3 covers 15 residues. The V end lost 5 bases, the J end lost 4 bases, and 14 bases lay between the germline ends. Germline CDR1 reads SNHLY; CDR2 reads FYNNEI. CDR3 protein: CASSLGTPSTGELFF. For the CDR3, the DNA is TGTGCCAGCAGTCTCGGGACACCGAGCACCGGGGAGCTGTTTTTT.

The chain uses TRBV27 and TRBJ2-2; TRBD1 might be the D (6 bases). Germline CDR1 MNHEY, CDR2 SMNVEV (reference sequence). The CDR3 has 14 residues. Trimming removed 3 bases from V and 4 bases from J, with 9 bases in between. In nucleotides, the CDR3 is TGTGCCAGCAGTTTCCCGGACAGCACCGGGGAGCTGTTTTTT. This sequence encodes CASSFPDSTGELFF.

The chain has TRBV5-1 and TRBJ2-7; D remains ambiguous. From germline, CDR1 is SGHRS and CDR2 YFSETQ. V lost 1 base and J 6 bases, leaving 8 bases between the germline ends. The CDR3 is made up of 12 amino acids. CDR3 region: CASSLMMGEQYF. As DNA, the CDR3 is TGCGCCAGCAGCTTGATGATGGGCGAGCAGTACTTC.

Of note for this clone: Given a much more abundant clone one base away, this may be a read error. The chain uses TRBV5-4 and TRBJ2-7; a possible D gene is TRBD1 (6 bases). The germline CDR1 and CDR2 sequences are SGHNT and YYREEE (reference sequence). The V end was cut by 0 bases, the J end by 9 bases, with 13 bases between. The CDR3 covers 13 residues. CDR3 nucleotides: TGTGCCAGCAGCTTGGACAGGGTTGGCGGGCAGTACTTC. The encoded protein is CASSLDRVGGQYF.

The V and J genes are TRBV5-4 and TRBJ1-2; D is undetermined. Germline V gene sequence: CDR1 SGHNT, CDR2 YYREEE (reference sequence). The V and J ends lost 3 bases and 0 bases respectively, with 12 bases between them. There are 15 residues in the CDR3. The CDR3 DNA sequence: TGTGCCAGCAGCTCAGATGGCCTAGCTAACTATGGCTACACCTTC. Translation gives CASSSDGLANYGYTF.

The V and J genes are TRBV10-1 and TRBJ2-5, with 12 bases lining up with TRBD2. With V trimmed by 5 bases and J by 2 bases, 3 bases remained unmatched. This CDR3 comprises 15 residues. Germline V CDR1 and CDR2: WNHNN, SYGVQD (reference sequence). In DNA, the CDR3 is TGCGCCAGCAGTAAAGGACTAGCGGGGCAAGAGACCCAGTACTTC. Protein: CASSKGLAGQETQYF.

The J gene is TRBJ2-5, the V gene TRBV5-6; 8 bases agree with TRBD1. V lost 4 bases and J lost 5; bases outside the gene matches: 10. CDR3 length equals 15 residues. Germline loops: CDR1 SGHDT, CDR2 YYEEEE. The CDR3 sequence is CASSHTGQGHETQYF. Here the CDR3 DNA reads TGTGCCAGCAGCCATACTGGACAGGGTCATGAGACCCAGTACTTC.

V and J are TRBV5-1 and TRBJ1-4, with D uncertain. Trimming took 3 bases from V and 0 from J, leaving 6 bases between them. Germline CDR1 reads SGHRS; CDR2 reads YFSETQ. The CDR3 totals 14 residues. The CDR3 spells CASSWSATNEKLFF. The CDR3 region has the DNA TGCGCCAGCAGCTGGTCGGCAACTAATGAAAAACTGTTTTTT.